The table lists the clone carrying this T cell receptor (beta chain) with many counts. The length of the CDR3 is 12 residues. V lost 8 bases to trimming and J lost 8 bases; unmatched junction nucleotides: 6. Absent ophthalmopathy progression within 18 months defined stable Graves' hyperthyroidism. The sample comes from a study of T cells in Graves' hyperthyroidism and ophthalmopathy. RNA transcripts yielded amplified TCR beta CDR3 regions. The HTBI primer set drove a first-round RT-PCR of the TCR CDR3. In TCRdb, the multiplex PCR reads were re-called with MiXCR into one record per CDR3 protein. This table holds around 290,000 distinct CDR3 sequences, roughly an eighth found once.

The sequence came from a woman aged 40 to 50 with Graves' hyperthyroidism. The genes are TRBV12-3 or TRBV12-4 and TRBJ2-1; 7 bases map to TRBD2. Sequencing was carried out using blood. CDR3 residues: CASRERDYEQFF. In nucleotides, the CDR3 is TGTGCCAGCCGAGAGCGGGACTATGAGCAGTTCTTC.